This T cell receptor (beta chain) was observed in a study of response to subunit inactivated influenza vaccine. TCRdb redid the calling of the RT-PCR reads with MiXCR, one entry per CDR3 protein. The top ten hold roughly an eighth of the sample, which has 150,000 to 200,000 distinct CDR3 sequences, roughly 10% seen once. From germline, CDR1 is ENHRY and CDR2 SYGVKD. This CDR3 has 14 amino acids. V shed 4 bases and J 9 bases; nucleotides not matched to a gene: 4. This specimen was non-naive T cells sorted from PBMCs, taken about 40 days after vaccination. The sequence was collected from a man aged 50-59 years who received an inactivated influenza vaccine. This chain uses TRBV10-3 with TRBJ2-1; 12 nucleotides line up with TRBD2. Here the CDR3 DNA reads TGTGCCATCAGTGGGACTAGCGGGGACGTTGAGCAGTTCTTC. It is translated as CAISGTSGDVEQFF.